A single sample is the source of the 28 T cell receptor beta chains below, sequenced in a study of cytomegalovirus exposure and HLA in healthy donors. The PCR contained 60 Vbeta and 13 Jbeta primers. The repertoire was sequenced with immunoSEQ multiplex PCR; TCRdb's copy has only in-frame clones and lacks some. The data show more than 100,000 clones, 74% seen once. The sequenced material came from PBMCs. Every receptor here comes from a woman aged 50 to 60 in good health and CMV-seropositive.

The chain couples TRBV5-1 to TRBJ1-2, with D uncertain. This CDR3 is 13 amino acids long. Germline lookup yields CDR1 SGHRS and CDR2 YFSETQ. V dropped 1 base and J dropped 6 bases, with 10 bases sitting between them. CDR3 bases: TGCGCCAGCAGCTTGCTTCGGGAGGATGGCTACACCTTC. Protein: CASSLLREDGYTF.

This clone was picked up many times. The chain combines TRBV5-1 with TRBJ2-1, with D unclear. This CDR3 comprises 13 residues. V was pared by 0 bases and J by 7 bases, with 8 bases between. CDR1 and CDR2 (germline): SGHRS, YFSETQ. CDR3 in DNA: TGCGCCAGCAGCTTGGCTCCCCCGAATGAGCAGTTCTTC. This encodes CASSLAPPNEQFF.

This chain uses TRBV5-1 with TRBJ2-1; D is possibly TRBD1 (6 bases). Germline CDR1 reads SGHRS; CDR2 reads YFSETQ. Trimming took 3 bases from V and 6 from J, leaving 22 bases between them. The CDR3 is 17 amino acids. CDR3 DNA sequence: TGCGCCAGCAGCTGGACCTGGAGAGGGGGAGTTGGCAATGAGCAGTTCTTC. The encoded protein is CASSWTWRGGVGNEQFF.

This chain's CDR3 is CASGDRVYGYTF. The CDR3, as DNA: TGTGCCAGCGGGGACAGGGTCTATGGCTACACCTTC. The V call is TRBV27, the J call TRBJ1-2; 9 bases are shared with TRBD1. The CDR3 spans 12 residues. Germline CDR1 and CDR2: MNHEY and SMNVEV (reference sequence). The V gene end was trimmed by 8 bases and the J gene end by 4 bases; junction bases not matched to a gene: 2.

This sequence joins TRBV5-1 and TRBJ2-3, with 8 bases identical to TRBD1. Germline CDR1 is SGHRS and CDR2 is YFSETQ. Losses at the gene ends were 4 bases for V and 1 base for J; bases not matched to a gene: 5. The CDR3 covers 15 residues. The DNA of the CDR3 is TGCGCCAGCAGCGGCCTGACAGGGGGCACAGATACGCAGTATTTT. It translates to CASSGLTGGTDTQYF.

The V gene is TRBV4-2, the J gene TRBJ2-2; 7 bases are a match to TRBD2. Germline lookup yields CDR1 LGHNA and CDR2 YNFKEQ. J was trimmed by 6 bases and V by 4 bases; bases with no gene match: 11. The CDR3 totals 16 residues. The CDR3 loop reads CASSPAGLVGAGELFF. The CDR3 coding sequence is TGTGCCAGCAGCCCCGCCGGACTAGTAGGCGCCGGGGAGCTGTTTTTT.

The chain recombines TRBV4-1 with TRBJ2-2, with TRBD1 matching 8 bases. The CDR3 extends over 15 amino acids. Germline V lookup: CDR1 MGHRA, CDR2 YSYEKL. After removal of 4 bases from V and 4 bases from J, the junction contained 5 bases not matched to a gene. CDR3 sequence reads: CASSLGQGATGELFF. The CDR3 DNA reads TGCGCCAGCAGCCTTGGGCAGGGGGCCACCGGGGAGCTGTTTTTT.

The J gene is TRBJ1-6, the V gene TRBV13; D is uncertain. The CDR3 consists of 16 residues. V lost 0 bases and J lost 4, with 10 bases in between. Per the germline V gene, CDR1 is PRHDT and CDR2 is FYEKMQ (reference sequence). DNA of the CDR3: TGTGCCAGCAGCTTAGGGTTCCGGCGGTATAATTCACCCCTCCACTTT. The encoded protein is CASSLGFRRYNSPLHF.

The CDR3 protein is CASSGETGLYGYTF. CDR3 nucleotide sequence: TGCGCCAGCAGCGGAGAGACAGGGCTCTATGGCTACACCTTC. The V and J genes are TRBV5-1 and TRBJ1-2; TRBD1 agrees at 7 bases. This CDR3 has 14 residues. J was trimmed by 4 bases and V by 4 bases; bases with no gene match: 7. Germline CDR1 and CDR2: SGHRS and YFSETQ.

This clone showed up just once. The chain joins TRBV12-2 to TRBJ2-7; TRBD1 is taken as the D call from the table, unchecked against the DNA. TRBV12-2 is assigned pseudogene status. There are 12 residues in the CDR3. This CDR3 reads CASRLDSYEQYF. CDR3 DNA sequence: TGTGCAAGTCGCTTAGACAGTTACGAGCAGTACTTC.

This chain uses TRBV7-2 with TRBJ2-7; 8 nucleotides align to TRBD2. This CDR3 spans 19 amino acids. The V and J ends lost 2 bases and 1 base, in that order; junction bases with no gene match: 16. Per the germline V gene, CDR1 is SGHTA and CDR2 is FQGNSA. The CDR3 coding sequence is TGTGCCAGCAGCTTAATCAGACTAGCGCGGTACGGGAGGTCCTACGAGCAGTACTTC. The encoded protein is CASSLIRLARYGRSYEQYF.

This clone was observed a few times. V gene TRBV5-1 combines with J gene TRBJ2-6; unclear D gene. The germline gives CDR1 SGHRS, CDR2 YFSETQ. The CDR3 has 14 amino acids. With 4 bases removed from V and 0 bases from J, the gap between germline ends came to 5 bases. The CDR3 loop is CASSDTSGANVLTF. The CDR3 nucleotides read TGCGCCAGCAGCGACACCTCTGGGGCCAACGTCCTGACTTTC.

This rearrangement joins TRBV5-1 to TRBJ2-7, with D possibly TRBD1 on 5 matching bases. The germline CDR1 and CDR2 sequences are SGHRS and YFSETQ. The CDR3 has 15 amino acids. V was pared by 0 bases and J by 0 bases, with 10 bases between. CDR3 region: CASSLDPGPSYEQYF. CDR3 DNA sequence: TGCGCCAGCAGCTTGGATCCAGGGCCCTCCTACGAGCAGTACTTC.

V usage is TRBV15 and J usage is TRBJ2-7; TRBD2 matches at 10 bases. Germline CDR1 LNHNV, CDR2 YYDKDF (reference sequence). V was pared by 1 base and J by 6 bases, with 12 bases of the junction left unmatched. The length of the CDR3 is 17 residues. For the CDR3, the DNA is TGTGCCACCAGCAGAGTCCGACCGGGTCCTAGCGGGGGCGAGCAGTACTTC. Its protein product is CATSRVRPGPSGGEQYF.

This clone was observed once. The rearrangement links TRBV19 to TRBJ2-1, with TRBD2 matching 9 bases. Germline assignment: CDR1 LNHDA and CDR2 SQIVND (reference sequence). The CDR3 is 14 amino acids. V trimming: 2 bases; J trimming: 6 bases; junction bases outside the gene matches: 2. CDR3 in amino acids: CASSILAGLNEQFF. CDR3 bases: TGTGCCAGTAGTATACTAGCGGGGCTCAATGAGCAGTTCTTC.

This rearrangement joins TRBV10-3 to TRBJ2-7, with 7 bases aligning to TRBD1. This CDR3 contains 11 residues. Germline lookup yields CDR1 ENHRY and CDR2 SYGVKD. The V and J ends lost 10 bases and 3 bases, in that order; junction bases with no gene match: 3. The CDR3 protein is CATTGDYEQYF. The CDR3 DNA is TGTGCCACAACAGGGGACTACGAGCAGTACTTC.

The chain joins TRBV13 to TRBJ2-7, with TRBD1 matching 9 bases. V lost 5 bases, J lost 0 bases, and 8 bases stayed unmatched. The length of the CDR3 is 16 residues. Germline V lookup: CDR1 PRHDT, CDR2 FYEKMQ (reference sequence). The CDR3 region has the DNA TGTGCCAGCAGCCCCGGGACAGGGAAAAGCTCCTACGAGCAGTACTTC. Translated: CASSPGTGKSSYEQYF.

This clone was seen a few times. The chain is built from TRBV2 and TRBJ2-2; 10 bases are shared with TRBD2. With V trimmed by 3 bases and J by 8 bases, 6 bases remained unmatched. Germline values: CDR1 SNHLY, CDR2 FYNNEI. The CDR3 length is 15 residues. CDR3 region: CASSDAAGGLGELFF. The CDR3 DNA reads TGTGCCAGCAGTGATGCAGCGGGGGGGCTGGGGGAGCTGTTTTTT.

The rearrangement joins TRBV7-2 to TRBJ2-3, with D maybe TRBD1 (6 bases). Germline V CDR1 and CDR2: SGHTA, FQGNSA. The CDR3 contains 18 residues. V was pared by 5 bases and J by 3 bases, with 24 bases between. DNA for the CDR3: TGTGCCAGCAGCCCCGCGCCTATTCGGGACATTCCTACAGATACGCAGTATTTT. It specifies CASSPAPIRDIPTDTQYF.

This clone was observed a handful of times. The V call is TRBV9, the J call TRBJ2-2, with a possible D match to TRBD1 (6 bases). From germline, CDR1 is SGDLS and CDR2 YYNGEE. The V gene lost 5 bases and the J gene lost 6 bases, with 17 bases spanning the gap. CDR3 length: 15 amino acids. CDR3 residues: CASRSGELAAGELFF. Here the CDR3 DNA reads TGTGCCAGCAGGTCAGGGGAACTGGCGGCCGGGGAGCTGTTTTTT. Complete variable domain (other parts from reference TRBV9 and TRBJ2-2): DSGVTQTPKHLITATGQRVTLRCSPRSGDLSVYWYQQSLDQGLQFLIQYYNGEERAKGNILERFSAQQFPDLHSELNLSSLELGDSALYFCASRSGELAAGELFFGEGSRLTVL.

The gene calls are TRBV14 and TRBJ2-5, with D perhaps matching TRBD2 (5 bases). The CDR3 totals 15 residues. Trimming removed 0 bases at V and 5 bases at J, with 13 bases between. Germline CDR1 and CDR2: SGHDN and FVKESK. CDR3 in DNA: TGTGCCAGCAGCCAAGAACCCCGACTATGGGAGACCCAGTACTTC. Its protein is CASSQEPRLWETQYF. Full variable domain (missing parts from reference TRBV14 and TRBJ2-5): EAGVTQFPSHSVIEKGQTVTLRCDPISGHDNLYWYRRVMGKEIKFLLHFVKESKQDESGMPNNRFLAERTGGTYSTLKVQPAELEDSGVYFCASSQEPRLWETQYFGPGTRLLVL.

This clone was seen ten or more times. The J gene is TRBJ1-2, the V gene TRBV10-3; no clear D. Germline V gene data show CDR1 as ENHRY and CDR2 as SYGVKD. This CDR3 contains 14 residues. Trimming removed 0 bases from V and 5 bases from J, with 10 bases in between. CDR3: CAISESGEPYGYTF. CDR3 in DNA: TGTGCCATCAGTGAGTCGGGCGAACCGTATGGCTACACCTTC.

This clone was observed a few times. The rearrangement uses TRBV25-1 and TRBJ1-2; D not resolved. Trimming removed 5 bases at V and 2 bases at J, with 9 bases between. CDR1 is MGHDK and CDR2 is SYGVNS in the germline V gene. This CDR3 is built from 13 residues. The CDR3 DNA reads as TGTGCCAGCAGTTTGGAGGGAAACTATGGCTACACCTTC. The encoded protein is CASSLEGNYGYTF.

This clone occurred once. The CDR3 reads CASSPRGWYQETQYF. CDR3 DNA: TGTGCCAGCAGCCCCCGAGGCTGGTACCAAGAGACCCAGTACTTC. J is TRBJ2-5 and V is TRBV14, with D unclear. Germline CDR1 is SGHDN and CDR2 is FVKESK. V lost 4 bases and J lost 0, with 12 bases in between. This CDR3 has 15 residues.

The chain employs TRBV5-6 and TRBJ1-2; tentatively, D is TRBD1 (6 bases). The V and J ends lost 6 bases and 4 bases respectively, with 19 bases between them. Germline V gene lookup returns CDR1 SGHDT and CDR2 YYEEEE. The CDR3 spans 15 residues. CDR3 residues: CASKRRGGYGYGYTF. The CDR3 coding sequence is TGTGCCAGCAAGAGACGAGGGGGTTATGGCTATGGCTACACCTTC.

The chain has TRBV5-1 and TRBJ2-5, with TRBD1 matching over 11 bases. The DNA matches TRBJ2-7 better at its end, which makes the J call doubtful. Germline CDR1 SGHRS, CDR2 YFSETQ. CDR3 size: 14 residues. The CDR3 protein is CASSFGTGGNEQYF. CDR3 bases: TGCGCCAGCAGCTTCGGGACAGGGGGAAACGAGCAGTACTTC.

The chain carries TRBV5-1 and TRBJ1-2; 7 bases map to TRBD1. V lost 5 bases, J lost 1 base, and 8 bases stayed unmatched. The CDR3 is 15 amino acids. Germline loops: CDR1 SGHRS, CDR2 YFSETQ. The CDR3 loop is CASSRNRDSNYGYTF. CDR3 sequence (DNA): TGCGCCAGCAGTAGAAATCGGGACAGTAACTATGGCTACACCTTC.

This clone was seen once. This rearrangement joins TRBV6-5 to TRBJ1-2; D call uncertain. Germline loops: CDR1 MNHEY, CDR2 SVGAGI. The CDR3 covers 14 residues. Trimming took 0 bases from V and 7 from J, leaving 12 bases between them. The CDR3 spells CASSYSFFEGGYTF. Written as DNA, the CDR3 is TGTGCCAGCAGTTACTCTTTTTTTGAGGGTGGCTACACCTTC.